These T cell receptor beta chains were read from a single sample in a study of CD8 T cells in ankylosing spondylitis. From the 5' RACE reads, TCRdb called clonotypes with MiXCR, one entry per CDR3 protein. This repertoire shows some 39,000 distinct CDR3 sequences, 11% found once; its top ten account for 20% to 25%. Sequenced sample: synovial fluid, either unsorted or a sorted T cell fraction (not recorded which). The source is a male donor with ankylosing spondylitis. CDR3s include the opening cysteine and the closing phenylalanine or tryptophan. Fields, in order: clone size, J gene, V gene, D gene, CDR3 length, CDR3 DNA, CDR3 protein. The D gene is left open where the match is weak. Clone size is not always given. Where it is, it says once, few, many or a class for expanded clones.

medium-sized | TRBJ2-4 | TRBV6-8 | TRBD1 | 15 | TGTGCCAGCACCAAGACAGGGGTAGCCAAAAACATTCAGTACTTC | CASTKTGVAKNIQYF
. | TRBJ1-2 | TRBV6-2/TRBV6-3 | TRBD1 | 15 | TGTGCCAGCAATTCACCGTCCGGGACAGCATATGGCTACACCTTC | CASNSPSGTAYGYTF
. | TRBJ1-5 | TRBV28 | . | 15 | TGTGCCAGCAGTTACGAGTGGGGGCGCCCAGGGCCCCAGCATTTT | CASSYEWGRPGPQHF
. | TRBJ2-3 | TRBV7-3 | . | 16 | TGTGCCAGCAGCTTAACGGCTAGCGCGAGCACAGATACGCAGTATTTT | CASSLTASASTDTQYF
. | TRBJ1-6 | TRBV28 | . | 15 | TGTGCCAGCAGTTTATGGGGGGCTGATAATTCACCCCTCCACTTT | CASSLWGADNSPLHF
many | TRBJ2-5 | TRBV7-9 | . | 14 | TGTGCCAGCAGCTTATCTGGGGGACAAGAGACCCAGTACTTC | CASSLSGGQETQYF
few | TRBJ2-1 | TRBV19 | TRBD1 | 13 | TGTGCCAGTAGGGAGACAGGGAATAATGAGCAGTTCTTC | CASRETGNNEQFF
. | TRBJ1-4 | TRBV3-1 | . | 14 | TGTGCCAGCACCCCGGACACACGAGGTGAAAAACTGTTTTTT | CASTPDTRGEKLFF
many | TRBJ2-2 | TRBV6-5 | . | 14 | TGTGCCAGCAGCCTAGGCCGTAACGCCGGGGAGCTGTTTTTT | CASSLGRNAGELFF
medium-sized | TRBJ2-7 | TRBV13 | . | 15 | TGTGCCAGCAGCTTAGAAGGCGACAGAGAGTACGAGCAGTACTTC | CASSLEGDREYEQYF
. | TRBJ1-5 | TRBV29-1 | . | 13 | TGCAGCGGGGCGGGGAGGTGGGATCAGCCCCAGCATTTT | CSGAGRWDQPQHF
few | TRBJ1-2 | TRBV7-9 | . | 14 | TGTGCCAGCAGCTCTGGCCGGGAATACTATGGCTACACCTTC | CASSSGREYYGYTF
many | TRBJ2-7 | TRBV15 | TRBD1 | 13 | TGTGCCACCAGCAGCGGGACAGGCTACGAGCAGTACTTC | CATSSGTGYEQYF
few | TRBJ2-3 | TRBV7-9 | TRBD2 | 14 | TGTGCCAGCCCCTTAGCGGGAGCTTCAGATACGCAGTATTTT | CASPLAGASDTQYF
many | TRBJ2-7 | TRBV4-1 | . | 14 | TGCGCCAGCAGCCCTACCGGGGTCGGATACGAGCAGTACTTC | CASSPTGVGYEQYF
many | TRBJ1-1 | TRBV5-8 | . | 13 | TGTGCCAGCAGCTTTAGCAGGGGCGCTGAAGCTTTCTTT | CASSFSRGAEAFF
. | TRBJ2-1 | TRBV5-1 | . | 14 | TGCGCCAGCAGCGGGGGACACCCGCCCAATGAGCAGTTCTTC | CASSGGHPPNEQFF
. | TRBJ2-2 | TRBV11-2 | . | 15 | TGTGCCAGCAGCTTAGACGGGGGGAACACCGGGGAGCTGTTTTTT | CASSLDGGNTGELFF
many | TRBJ2-1 | TRBV15 | TRBD2 | 22 | TGTGCCACCAGCAGCACTCAGCCGGGGGTAGCGGGTCTTGTGCGGCCCTACAATGAGCAGTTCTTC | CATSSTQPGVAGLVRPYNEQFF
medium-sized | TRBJ2-1 | TRBV12-3/TRBV12-4 | TRBD2 | 15 | TGTGCCAGCAGTTTATGGGAGGGACCCTACAATGAGCAGTTCTTC | CASSLWEGPYNEQFF
many | TRBJ2-2 | TRBV6-2/TRBV6-3 | TRBD2 | 14 | TGTGCCACCAAGCGGGAGGCGGCTTTCGGGGAGCTGTTTTTT | CATKREAAFGELFF
few | TRBJ1-2 | TRBV6-1 | . | 13 | TGTGCCAGCAGTGAAAGGAATAACTATGGCTACACCTTC | CASSERNNYGYTF
few | TRBJ1-1 | TRBV7-9 | . | 11 | TGTGCCAGCAGCTTCGGGCCAGAAGCTTTCTTT | CASSFGPEAFF
many | TRBJ2-1 | TRBV7-3 | . | 16 | TGTGCCAGCAGCTTCACCGGAGGGGGGTTAGGCAATGAGCAGTTCTTC | CASSFTGGGLGNEQFF